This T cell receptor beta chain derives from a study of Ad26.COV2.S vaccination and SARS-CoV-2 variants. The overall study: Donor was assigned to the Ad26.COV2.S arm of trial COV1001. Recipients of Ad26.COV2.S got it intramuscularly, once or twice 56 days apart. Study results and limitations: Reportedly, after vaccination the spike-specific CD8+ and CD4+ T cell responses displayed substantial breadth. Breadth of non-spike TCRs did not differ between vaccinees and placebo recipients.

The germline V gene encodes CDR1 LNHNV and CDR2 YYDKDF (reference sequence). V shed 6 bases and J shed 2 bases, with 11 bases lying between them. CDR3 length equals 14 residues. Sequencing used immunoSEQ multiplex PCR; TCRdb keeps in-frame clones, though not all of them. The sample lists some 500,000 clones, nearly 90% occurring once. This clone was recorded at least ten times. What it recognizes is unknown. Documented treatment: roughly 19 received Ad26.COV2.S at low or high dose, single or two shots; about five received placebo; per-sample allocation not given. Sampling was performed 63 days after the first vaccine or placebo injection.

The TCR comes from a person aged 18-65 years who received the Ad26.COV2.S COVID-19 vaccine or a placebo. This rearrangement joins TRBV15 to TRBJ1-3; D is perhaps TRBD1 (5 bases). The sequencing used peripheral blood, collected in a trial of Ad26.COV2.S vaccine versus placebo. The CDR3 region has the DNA TGTGCCACCAGGGAGGGGACTGCTGGAAACACCATATATTTT. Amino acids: CATREGTAGNTIYF.